These 22 T cell receptor beta chains were sequenced from one sample in a study of T cells after yellow fever vaccination. TCRdb itself ran the 5' RACE reads through MiXCR, one entry per CDR3 protein. The sample holds approximately 450,000 distinct CDR3 sequences; 18% are singletons and the top ten take 15% to 20%. The input for sequencing was PBMCs, taken before the yellow fever booster vaccination. The receptor source for this set is a man aged 18 to 29 who received the YFV17D yellow fever vaccine.

This chain joins TRBV5-1 and TRBJ2-2; 7 positions match TRBD1. The V gene end was trimmed by 2 bases and the J gene end by 0 bases; junction bases not matched to a gene: 7. From germline, CDR1 is SGHRS and CDR2 YFSETQ. This CDR3 contains 17 residues. The DNA for the CDR3 is TGCGCCAGCAGCTTAGGTAACAGGGGCTCGAACACCGGGGAGCTGTTTTTT. This translates into CASSLGNRGSNTGELFF.

The rearrangement links TRBV7-3 to TRBJ2-3; D may match TRBD1 or TRBD2 (5 bases each). Germline lookup yields CDR1 SGHTA and CDR2 FQGTGA. The CDR3 extends over 14 amino acids. The germline V and J ends were trimmed by 6 bases and 0 bases, with 10 bases remaining between them. The CDR3 region is CASRRDPSTDTQYF. CDR3 nucleotide sequence: TGTGCCAGCAGACGGGACCCGAGCACAGATACGCAGTATTTT.

This clonotype was seen a handful of times. CDR3 sequence reads: CASSYRGPRPEDTQYF. The CDR3 bases are TGCGCCAGCAGCTACCGGGGACCCCGACCCGAAGATACGCAGTATTTT. The gene calls are TRBV5-1 and TRBJ2-3; D may correspond to TRBD1 or TRBD2 (5 bases each). V was shortened by 3 bases and J by 5 bases, with 19 bases between the two germline ends. Germline V gene sequence: CDR1 SGHRS, CDR2 YFSETQ. The CDR3 covers 16 residues.

This clonotype has more than one count but fewer than ten. The V gene is TRBV5-1, the J gene TRBJ1-3; 7 bases are a match to TRBD1. The CDR3 runs 16 residues. Losses at the gene ends were 4 bases for V and 0 bases for J; bases not matched to a gene: 7. Germline values: CDR1 SGHRS, CDR2 YFSETQ. CDR3 protein: CASSLGQPSSGNTIYF. The CDR3 DNA reads as TGCGCCAGCAGCCTGGGACAGCCAAGCTCTGGAAACACCATATATTTT.

This clonotype was observed a handful of times. The gene calls are TRBV7-2 and TRBJ2-1, with D maybe TRBD2 (7 bases). The CDR3 sequence is 14 residues long. The germline gives CDR1 SGHTA, CDR2 FQGNSA. The V end was cut by 1 base, the J end by 9 bases, with 13 bases between. The chain's CDR3 is CASSLGGGVVEQFF. The CDR3 nucleotides are TGTGCCAGCAGCTTAGGAGGGGGGGTCGTTGAGCAGTTCTTC. Variable domain in full (rest from reference TRBV7-2 and TRBJ2-1): GAGVSQSPSNKVTEKGKDVELRCDPISGHTALYWYRQSLGQGLEFLIYFQGNSAPDKSGLPSDRFSAERTGGSVSTLTIQRTQQEDSAVYLCASSLGGGVVEQFFGPGTRLTVL.

This clonotype was detected only a few times. The J gene is TRBJ1-3, the V gene TRBV7-9; D is possibly TRBD1 (5 bases). The CDR3 extends over 14 amino acids. V shed 5 bases and J shed 2 bases, with 10 bases lying between them. Germline lookup yields CDR1 SEHNR and CDR2 FQNEAQ (reference sequence). CDR3 bases: TGTGCCAGCAGCCCCGGGACTACTGGAAACACCATATATTTT. This codes for CASSPGTTGNTIYF.

Many counts were recorded for this clonotype. The rearrangement joins TRBV6-6 to TRBJ2-2; 8 bases agree with TRBD1. CDR3 size: 16 residues. The trim removed 5 bases at V and 3 bases at J, leaving 8 bases unmatched. Germline V gives CDR1 MNHNY, CDR2 SVGAGI (reference sequence). DNA for the CDR3: TGTGCCAGCAGTACCGCAGGGGGCAAGGACACCGGGGAGCTGTTTTTT. Its protein product is CASSTAGGKDTGELFF.

V is TRBV6-2 or TRBV6-3 and J is TRBJ1-1; D call uncertain. V was clipped by 4 bases and J by 8 bases, with 14 bases between them. The CDR3 is 13 residues long. The germline CDR1 and CDR2 sequences are MNHEY and SVGEGT. CDR3 nucleotide sequence: TGTGCCAGCAGTTGGATCAAAACAAGAGAAGCTTTCTTT. This encodes CASSWIKTREAFF.

This clonotype has more than one count but fewer than ten. The V and J genes are TRBV27 and TRBJ2-3; 7 positions match TRBD2. The CDR3 is 17 amino acids. V was pared by 6 bases and J by 4 bases, with 16 bases of the junction left unmatched. CDR1 and CDR2 (germline): MNHEY, SMNVEV (reference sequence). Here the CDR3 DNA reads TGTGCCAGCAGGTTGGGGGAGGGTGGTATGGGGTCAGATACGCAGTATTTT. Amino acid sequence: CASRLGEGGMGSDTQYF.

This sequence joins TRBV7-2 and TRBJ2-3; unclear D gene. Germline loops: CDR1 SGHTA, CDR2 FQGNSA. The CDR3 loop spans 14 amino acids. Trimming pared 1 base from V and 1 base from J, leaving 6 bases between. The CDR3 loop is CASSLVHGTDTQYF. The CDR3 coding sequence is TGTGCCAGCAGCTTAGTTCACGGCACAGATACGCAGTATTTT. The full variable domain, rest sourced from reference TRBV7-2 and TRBJ2-3, is GAGVSQSPSNKVTEKGKDVELRCDPISGHTALYWYRQSLGQGLEFLIYFQGNSAPDKSGLPSDRFSAERTGGSVSTLTIQRTQQEDSAVYLCASSLVHGTDTQYFGPGTRLTVL.

Only a few counts were recorded for this clonotype. The gene calls are TRBV5-1 and TRBJ1-2, with D uncertain. Germline values: CDR1 SGHRS, CDR2 YFSETQ. This CDR3 spans 14 amino acids. V was clipped by 1 base and J by 6 bases, with 13 bases between them. DNA of the CDR3: TGCGCCAGCAGCTTGTCGGTACCTCCCGATGGCTACACCTTC. As protein: CASSLSVPPDGYTF.

The chain combines TRBV12-3 or TRBV12-4 with TRBJ1-6; D is undetermined. CDR3 length: 14 residues. Trimming took off 3 bases at V and 5 bases at J, with 8 bases between the two ends. CDR3 bases: TGTGCCAGCAGTTTGTGGGGAAATAATTCACCCCTCCACTTT. It yields the protein CASSLWGNNSPLHF.

The genes are TRBV7-6 and TRBJ2-2; tentative D call: TRBD1 (6 bases). V was trimmed by 2 bases and J by 6 bases, leaving 13 bases between them. Germline V gene sequence: CDR1 SGHVS, CDR2 FNYEAQ. This CDR3 is built from 15 residues. CDR3 amino acids: CASSLSTGSPGELFF. CDR3 DNA sequence: TGTGCCAGCAGCTTATCCACAGGGAGTCCCGGGGAGCTGTTTTTT. The full variable domain, completed using reference TRBV7-6 and TRBJ2-2, is GAGVSQSPRYKVTKRGQDVALRCDPISGHVSLYWYRQALGQGPEFLTYFNYEAQQDKSGLPNDRFSAERPEGSISTLTIQRTEQRDSAMYRCASSLSTGSPGELFFGEGSRLTVL.

This rearrangement joins TRBV30 to TRBJ2-7; TRBD2 agrees at 7 bases. CDR1 GTSNPN and CDR2 SVGIG come from the germline V gene (reference sequence). V was pared by 4 bases and J by 6 bases, with 3 bases of the junction left unmatched. CDR3 length: 11 residues. The CDR3 bases are TGTGCCTGGACGGGGGGAGGCGAGCAGTACTTC. Encoded protein: CAWTGGGEQYF.

This sequence joins TRBV7-9 and TRBJ2-7; 10 bases are shared with TRBD1. The germline CDR1 and CDR2 sequences are SEHNR and FQNEAQ (reference sequence). Trimming at V came to 8 bases and at J to 6 bases, leaving 7 bases not matched to a gene. This CDR3 comprises 13 residues. CDR3 DNA: TGTGCCAGCGGGACAGGGGCGACCGGCGAGCAGTACGTC. Amino acid sequence: CASGTGATGEQYV.

A few counts support this clonotype. The gene calls are TRBV29-1 and TRBJ1-1, with D unclear. Trimming pared 6 bases from V and 5 bases from J, leaving 7 bases between. CDR1 and CDR2 (germline): SQVTM, ANQGSEA. This CDR3 region has 10 residues. The CDR3 loop is CSVQRTEAFF. The DNA for the CDR3 is TGCAGCGTACAACGAACTGAAGCTTTCTTT. The full variable domain, rest sourced from reference TRBV29-1 and TRBJ1-1, is SAVISQKPSRDICQRGTSLTIQCQVDSQVTMMFWYRQQPGQSLTLIATANQGSEATYESGFVIDKFPISRPNLTFSTLTVSNMSPEDSSIYLCSVQRTEAFFGQGTRLTVV.

This CDR3 is CASSQGQYESPLHF. The CDR3 DNA reads TGTGCCAGCAGCCAGGGACAGTATGAATCACCCCTCCACTTT. The genes are TRBV7-2 and TRBJ1-6, with 7 nucleotides matching TRBD1. CDR1 and CDR2 (germline): SGHTA, FQGNSA. V dropped 5 bases and J dropped 10; count of bases not matched to a gene: 8. CDR3 size: 14 residues.

This clonotype was detected ten times or more. In nucleotides, the CDR3 is TGTGCCAGCAGCTTCTCCCTCAGGGGACTTAAGCCGGGACTAGCGGGGGGGAAATACAATGAGCAGTTCTTC. This codes for CASSFSLRGLKPGLAGGKYNEQFF. This chain uses TRBV11-2 with TRBJ2-1; TRBD2 matches 16 bases. CDR3 size: 24 residues. V lost 3 bases to trimming and J lost 4 bases; unmatched junction nucleotides: 24. In germline, CDR1 is SGHAT, CDR2 FQNNGV.

This clonotype has a handful of counts. This chain uses TRBV6-6 with TRBJ2-7; a weak D match, TRBD1 (5 bases). The CDR3 length is 16 residues. Between the trimmed V and J ends, which lost 4 bases and 0 bases, there was a span of 16 bases. Looked up from germline, CDR1 is MNHNY and CDR2 is SVGAGI (reference sequence). The CDR3 here is CASSLPPRTISYEQYV. CDR3 sequence (DNA): TGTGCCAGCAGTTTACCCCCCCGGACAATCTCCTACGAGCAGTACGTC.

The chain carries TRBV4-2 and TRBJ1-2, with D unresolved. V dropped 0 bases and J dropped 8 bases, with 13 bases sitting between them. Germline CDR1 and CDR2: LGHNA and YNFKEQ. CDR3 length: 14 amino acids. In nucleotides, the CDR3 is TGTGCCAGCAGCCAAGACCCCGTCGGAAACGGCTACACCTTC. Translated: CASSQDPVGNGYTF.

The V call is TRBV6-2 or TRBV6-3, the J call TRBJ2-7; the match to TRBD1 covers 7 bases. The V segment lost 8 bases and the J segment 0 bases; nucleotides outside the gene matches: 7. This CDR3 is built from 14 residues. The germline V gene encodes CDR1 MNHEY and CDR2 SVGEGT. CDR3 nucleotides: TGTGCCAGCGGCCCTGCAGGGGGCTCCTACGAGCAGTACTTC. Protein: CASGPAGGSYEQYF.

The gene calls are TRBV4-3 and TRBJ1-2; no definite D call. There are 16 residues in the CDR3. V was trimmed by 1 base and J by 5 bases, leaving 17 bases between them. CDR1 LGHNA and CDR2 YSLEER come from the germline V gene. CDR3 sequence (DNA): TGCGCCAGCAGCCAAGGGCTCGGCAGGCCCCTATATGGCTACACCTTC. It codes for CASSQGLGRPLYGYTF.